This TCR beta chain stems from a study of blood T cell repertoires in COVID-19. The CDR3 covers 16 residues. CDR1 SGHNT and CDR2 YYREEE come from the germline V gene (reference sequence). V was pared by 3 bases and J by 0 bases, with 5 bases of the junction left unmatched. Here immunoSEQ multiplex PCR was the method, and the copy in TCRdb shows in-frame clones only, minus some. The data show 150,000 to 200,000 clones, with about nine tenths seen just once and 9% to 10% held by the top ten. This TCR came from a woman aged 18-30 years who had recovered from COVID-19. Source material: PBMCs or T cells enriched from blood (not recorded which). This chain connects TRBV5-4 to TRBJ2-1, with 8 bases aligning to TRBD2. Here the CDR3 DNA reads TGTGCCAGCAGCTCTTTAGCGGGAAGCTCCTACAATGAGCAGTTCTTC. Translating it yields CASSSLAGSSYNEQFF.